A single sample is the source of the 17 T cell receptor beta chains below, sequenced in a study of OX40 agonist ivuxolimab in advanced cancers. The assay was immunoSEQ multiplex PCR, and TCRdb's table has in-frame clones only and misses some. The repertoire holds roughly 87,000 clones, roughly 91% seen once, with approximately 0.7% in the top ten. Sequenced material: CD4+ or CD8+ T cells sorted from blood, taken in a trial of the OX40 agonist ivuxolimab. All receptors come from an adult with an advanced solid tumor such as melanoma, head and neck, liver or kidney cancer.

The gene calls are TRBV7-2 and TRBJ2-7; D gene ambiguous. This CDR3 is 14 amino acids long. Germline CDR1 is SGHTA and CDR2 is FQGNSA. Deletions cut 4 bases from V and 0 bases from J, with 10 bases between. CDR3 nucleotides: TGTGCCAGCAGCTCAACAGTGGACTCCTACGAGCAGTACTTC. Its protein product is CASSSTVDSYEQYF.

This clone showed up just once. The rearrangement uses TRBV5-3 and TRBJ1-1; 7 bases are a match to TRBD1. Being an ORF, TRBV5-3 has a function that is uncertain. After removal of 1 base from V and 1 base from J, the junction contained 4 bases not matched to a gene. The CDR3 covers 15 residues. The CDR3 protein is CARSLSGDRNTEAFF. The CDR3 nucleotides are TGTGCCAGAAGCTTGTCTGGGGACAGGAACACTGAAGCTTTCTTT.

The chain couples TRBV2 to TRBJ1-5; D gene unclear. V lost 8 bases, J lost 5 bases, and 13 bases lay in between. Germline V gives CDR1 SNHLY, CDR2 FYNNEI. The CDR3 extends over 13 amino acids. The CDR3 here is CASGYGLDQPQHF. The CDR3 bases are TGTGCCAGCGGGTATGGACTAGATCAGCCCCAGCATTTT.

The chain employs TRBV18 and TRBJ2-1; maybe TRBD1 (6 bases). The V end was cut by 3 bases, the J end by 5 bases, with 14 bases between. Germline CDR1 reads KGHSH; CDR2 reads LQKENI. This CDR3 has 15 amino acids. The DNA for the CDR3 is TGTGCCAGCTCACCGATTGTGGGACATAACAATGAGCAGTTCTTC. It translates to CASSPIVGHNNEQFF.

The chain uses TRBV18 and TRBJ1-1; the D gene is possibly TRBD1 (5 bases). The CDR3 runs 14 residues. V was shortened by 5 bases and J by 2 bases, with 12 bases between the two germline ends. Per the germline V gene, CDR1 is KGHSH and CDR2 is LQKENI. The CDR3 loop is CASSTQGLNTEAFF. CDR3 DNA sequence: TGTGCCAGCTCAACTCAGGGCTTAAACACTGAAGCTTTCTTT.

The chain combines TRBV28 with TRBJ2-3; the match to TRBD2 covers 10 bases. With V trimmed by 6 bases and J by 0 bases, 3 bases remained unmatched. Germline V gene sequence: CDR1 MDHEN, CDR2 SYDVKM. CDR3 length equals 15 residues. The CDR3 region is CASRASGSSTDTQYF. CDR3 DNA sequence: TGTGCCAGCAGGGCTAGCGGGAGTAGCACAGATACGCAGTATTTT.

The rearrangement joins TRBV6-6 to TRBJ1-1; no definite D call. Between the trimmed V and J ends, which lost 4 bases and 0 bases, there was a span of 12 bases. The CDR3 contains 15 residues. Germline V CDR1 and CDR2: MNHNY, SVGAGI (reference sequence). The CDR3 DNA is TGTGCCAGCAGTTCCCCTGATAAAATGAACACTGAAGCTTTCTTT. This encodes CASSSPDKMNTEAFF.

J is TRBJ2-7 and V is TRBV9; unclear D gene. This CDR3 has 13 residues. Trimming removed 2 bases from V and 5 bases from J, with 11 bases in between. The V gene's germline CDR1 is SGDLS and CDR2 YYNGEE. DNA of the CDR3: TGTGCCAGCAGCGTTTACCCGGCCAACGAGCAGTACTTC. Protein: CASSVYPANEQYF.

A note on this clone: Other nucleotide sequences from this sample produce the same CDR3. This CDR3 is CASSVGQGTDTQYF. In nucleotides, the CDR3 is TGTGCCAGCAGCGTAGGACAGGGAACAGATACGCAGTATTTT. The chain employs TRBV9 and TRBJ2-3, with 7 bases identical to TRBD1. This CDR3 contains 14 residues. Germline-derived CDR1 and CDR2 are SGDLS and YYNGEE. Trimming at V came to 0 bases and at J to 3 bases, leaving 1 base not matched to a gene. Full variable domain (rest looked up from reference TRBV9 and TRBJ2-3): DSGVTQTPKHLITATGQRVTLRCSPRSGDLSVYWYQQSLDQGLQFLIQYYNGEERAKGNILERFSAQQFPDLHSELNLSSLELGDSALYFCASSVGQGTDTQYFGPGTRLTVL.

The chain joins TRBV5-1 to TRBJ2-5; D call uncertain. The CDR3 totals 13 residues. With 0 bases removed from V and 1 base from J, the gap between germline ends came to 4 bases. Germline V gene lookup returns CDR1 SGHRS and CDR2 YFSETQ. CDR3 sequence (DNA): TGCGCCAGCAGCTTGGTTCCCCAAGAGACCCAGTACTTC. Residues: CASSLVPQETQYF.

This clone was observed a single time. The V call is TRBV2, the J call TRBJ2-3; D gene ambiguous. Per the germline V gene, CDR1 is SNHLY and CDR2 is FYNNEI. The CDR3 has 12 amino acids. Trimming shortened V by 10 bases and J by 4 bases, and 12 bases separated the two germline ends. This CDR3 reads CANPLVADTQYF. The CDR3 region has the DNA TGTGCCAACCCCTTAGTCGCAGATACGCAGTATTTT.

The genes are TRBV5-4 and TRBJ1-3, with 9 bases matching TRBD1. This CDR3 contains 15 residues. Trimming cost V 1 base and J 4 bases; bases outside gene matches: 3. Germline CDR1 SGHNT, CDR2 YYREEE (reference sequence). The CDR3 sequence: CASSLTGGAGNTIYF. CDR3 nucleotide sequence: TGTGCCAGCAGCTTGACAGGGGGCGCCGGAAACACCATATATTTT.

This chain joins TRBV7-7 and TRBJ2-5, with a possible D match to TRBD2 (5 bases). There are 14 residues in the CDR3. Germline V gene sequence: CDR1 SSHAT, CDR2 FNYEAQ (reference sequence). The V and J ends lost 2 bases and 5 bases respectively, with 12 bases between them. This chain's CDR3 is CASSLNTRGETQYF. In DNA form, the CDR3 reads TGTGCCAGCAGCTTAAATACTAGAGGGGAGACCCAGTACTTC.

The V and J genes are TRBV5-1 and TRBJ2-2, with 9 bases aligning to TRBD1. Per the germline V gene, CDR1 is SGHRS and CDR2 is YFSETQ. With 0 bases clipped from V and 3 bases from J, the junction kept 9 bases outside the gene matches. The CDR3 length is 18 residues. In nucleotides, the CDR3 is TGCGCCAGCAGCTTGGTGTTCCCGGGACAGGGAGACACCGGGGAGCTGTTTTTT. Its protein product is CASSLVFPGQGDTGELFF.

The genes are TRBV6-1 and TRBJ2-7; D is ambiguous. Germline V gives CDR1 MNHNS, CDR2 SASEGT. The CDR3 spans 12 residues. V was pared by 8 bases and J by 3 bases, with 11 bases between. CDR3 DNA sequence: TGTGCCAGCGGGTCCGTACGCTACGAGCAGTACTTC. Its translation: CASGSVRYEQYF.

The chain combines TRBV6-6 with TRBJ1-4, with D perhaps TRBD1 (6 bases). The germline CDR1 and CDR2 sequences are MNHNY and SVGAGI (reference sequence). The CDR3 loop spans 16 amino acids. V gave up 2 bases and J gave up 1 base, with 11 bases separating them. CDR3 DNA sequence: TGTGCCAGCAGTTACCACCAGGACAGAACTAATGAAAAACTGTTTTTT. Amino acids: CASSYHQDRTNEKLFF.

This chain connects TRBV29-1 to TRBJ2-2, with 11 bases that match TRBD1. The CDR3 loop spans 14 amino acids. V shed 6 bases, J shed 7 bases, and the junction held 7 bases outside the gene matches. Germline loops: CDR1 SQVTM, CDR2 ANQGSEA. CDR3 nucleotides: TGCAGCGTGAGGGACAGGGGGGGTGGCGGGGAGCTGTTTTTT. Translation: CSVRDRGGGGELFF.